This is a list of T cell receptor beta chains from one sample in a study of OX40 agonist ivuxolimab in advanced cancers. TCRdb's table, derived via immunoSEQ multiplex PCR, lists solely in-frame clones and lacks some. The sample includes about 70,000 clones, more than 80% of them seen just once. The sample consisted of CD4+ or CD8+ T cells sorted from blood, taken in a trial of the OX40 agonist ivuxolimab. The source of these receptors is an adult with an advanced solid tumor such as melanoma, head and neck, liver or kidney cancer. CDR3s include the opening cysteine and the closing phenylalanine or tryptophan. Each record gives: CDR3 protein, CDR3 DNA, D gene, J gene, clone size, V gene. D genes are given only for firm matches. Part of the rows lack a size; the others show once, few, many or a class for expanded clones.

CDR3 protein: CASSSAYEQYF
CDR3 DNA: TGCGCCAGCAGCTCAGCTTACGAGCAGTACTTC
D gene: NA
J gene: TRBJ2-7
clone size: NA
V gene: TRBV4-1

CDR3 protein: CASSLASYNEQFF
CDR3 DNA: TGTGCCAGCAGCTTAGCCTCCTACAATGAGCAGTTCTTC
D gene: NA
J gene: TRBJ2-1
clone size: NA
V gene: TRBV11-3

CDR3 protein: CAISDHPGQGGYGYTF
CDR3 DNA: TGTGCCATCAGTGACCACCCGGGACAGGGTGGGTATGGCTACACCTTC
D gene: TRBD1
J gene: TRBJ1-2
clone size: once
V gene: TRBV10-3

CDR3 protein: CASSATAFNEKLFF
CDR3 DNA: TGTGCCAGCAGCGCGACAGCGTTTAATGAAAAACTGTTTTTT
D gene: NA
J gene: TRBJ1-4
clone size: NA
V gene: TRBV9

CDR3 protein: CASSGTSGRWDTQYF
CDR3 DNA: TGTGCCAGCAGTGGGACTAGCGGGAGATGGGATACGCAGTATTTT
D gene: TRBD2
J gene: TRBJ2-3
clone size: NA
V gene: TRBV7-2

CDR3 protein: CASSLQTRLQETQYF
CDR3 DNA: TGTGCCAGCAGCTTACAGACGAGACTACAAGAGACCCAGTACTTC
D gene: NA
J gene: TRBJ2-5
clone size: once
V gene: TRBV7-2

CDR3 protein: CASSLVRVFGELFF
CDR3 DNA: TGTGCCAGCAGCTTGGTCCGCGTTTTCGGGGAGCTGTTTTTT
D gene: NA
J gene: TRBJ2-2
clone size: once
V gene: TRBV5-8

CDR3 protein: CASRPPGGLADTQYF
CDR3 DNA: TGTGCCAGCAGACCCCCGGGGGGCCTGGCAGATACGCAGTATTTT
D gene: NA
J gene: TRBJ2-3
clone size: NA
V gene: TRBV7-2

CDR3 protein: CASTPGPSALYEQYF
CDR3 DNA: TGTGCCAGCACCCCAGGACCGTCGGCCCTCTACGAGCAGTACTTC
D gene: NA
J gene: TRBJ2-7
clone size: NA
V gene: TRBV5-4

CDR3 protein: CASSETGGYPTDTQYF
CDR3 DNA: TGTGCCAGCAGTGAAACAGGGGGCTACCCCACAGATACGCAGTATTTT
D gene: TRBD1
J gene: TRBJ2-3
clone size: NA
V gene: TRBV6-1

CDR3 protein: CATSRDFGGDWGYTF
CDR3 DNA: TGTGCCACCAGCAGAGATTTTGGCGGGGATTGGGGCTACACCTTC
D gene: NA
J gene: TRBJ1-2
clone size: NA
V gene: TRBV15

CDR3 protein: CASSQDWGQVINEQFF
CDR3 DNA: TGTGCCAGCAGCCAAGATTGGGGTCAAGTGATTAATGAGCAGTTCTTC
D gene: NA
J gene: TRBJ2-1
clone size: NA
V gene: TRBV14

CDR3 protein: CATRSDRDRGRRNPQYF
CDR3 DNA: TGTGCCACCAGGAGTGACCGGGACAGGGGGCGTAGAAATCCGCAGTATTTT
D gene: TRBD1
J gene: TRBJ2-3
clone size: NA
V gene: TRBV15

CDR3 protein: CASSEEDTQYF
CDR3 DNA: TGTGCCAGCAGTGAAGAAGATACGCAGTATTTT
D gene: NA
J gene: TRBJ2-3
clone size: once
V gene: TRBV2

CDR3 protein: CASSDRGGADTQYF
CDR3 DNA: TGTGCCAGTAGTGACAGGGGAGGGGCCGATACGCAGTATTTT
D gene: NA
J gene: TRBJ2-3
clone size: NA
V gene: TRBV19

CDR3 protein: CASSSYRDRQETQYF
CDR3 DNA: TGTGCCAGCAGTTCATACCGGGACAGACAGGAGACCCAGTACTTC
D gene: TRBD1
J gene: TRBJ2-5
clone size: NA
V gene: TRBV27

CDR3 protein: CASSLGTGPYNEQFF
CDR3 DNA: TGTGCCAGCAGCTTAGGGACAGGGCCCTACAATGAGCAGTTCTTC
D gene: TRBD1
J gene: TRBJ2-1
clone size: NA
V gene: TRBV5-4

CDR3 protein: CASSPKGGRETQYF
CDR3 DNA: TGTGCCAGCAGCCCGAAGGGTGGGAGGGAGACCCAGTACTTC
D gene: NA
J gene: TRBJ2-5
clone size: NA
V gene: TRBV7-3

CDR3 protein: CASSLGSDKNIQYF
CDR3 DNA: TGTGCCAGCAGCTTAGGATCAGACAAAAACATTCAGTACTTC
D gene: NA
J gene: TRBJ2-4
clone size: few
V gene: TRBV7-2

CDR3 protein: CASSLGQGKLEPQHF
CDR3 DNA: TGCGCCAGCAGCTTGGGACAGGGCAAATTGGAGCCCCAGCATTTT
D gene: TRBD1
J gene: TRBJ1-5
clone size: NA
V gene: TRBV5-1

CDR3 protein: CASSAQSGLSYEQYF
CDR3 DNA: TGTGCCAGCAGCGCCCAAAGCGGCCTATCCTACGAGCAGTACTTC
D gene: NA
J gene: TRBJ2-7
clone size: NA
V gene: TRBV11-3

CDR3 protein: CASSREWEQFF
CDR3 DNA: TGTGCCAGCTCACGGGAATGGGAGCAGTTCTTC
D gene: NA
J gene: TRBJ2-1
clone size: NA
V gene: TRBV18

CDR3 protein: CASSPRVGQPQHF
CDR3 DNA: TGTGCCAGCAGCCCCAGGGTTGGCCAGCCCCAGCATTTT
D gene: NA
J gene: TRBJ1-5
clone size: few
V gene: TRBV6-6

CDR3 protein: CASSTGLVGYTF
CDR3 DNA: TGTGCCAGCAGTACCGGTCTTGTGGGCTACACCTTC
D gene: NA
J gene: TRBJ1-2
clone size: once
V gene: TRBV6-5

CDR3 protein: CASCYSGTGELFF
CDR3 DNA: TGTGCCAGCTGTTACTCGGGGACCGGGGAGCTGTTTTTT
D gene: NA
J gene: TRBJ2-2
clone size: NA
V gene: TRBV28

CDR3 protein: CASSEWGAEGQPQHF
CDR3 DNA: TGTGCCAGCAGTGAATGGGGGGCTGAGGGTCAGCCCCAGCATTTT
D gene: NA
J gene: TRBJ1-5
clone size: NA
V gene: TRBV25-1

CDR3 protein: CASSQHGQGASYEQYF
CDR3 DNA: TGTGCCAGTAGCCAACACGGACAGGGGGCTTCCTACGAGCAGTACTTC
D gene: TRBD1
J gene: TRBJ2-7
clone size: NA
V gene: TRBV19

CDR3 protein: CATSGQPCSGNTIYF
CDR3 DNA: TGTGCCACTTCGGGACAGCCGTGCTCTGGAAACACCATATATTTT
D gene: NA
J gene: TRBJ1-3
clone size: once
V gene: TRBV21-1

CDR3 protein: CASSLTGAETQYF
CDR3 DNA: TGTGCCAGCTCACTGACAGGGGCAGAGACCCAGTACTTC
D gene: TRBD1
J gene: TRBJ2-5
clone size: NA
V gene: TRBV18

CDR3 protein: CASSMWTGNSNQPQHF
CDR3 DNA: TGTGCCAGCAGTATGTGGACAGGGAATAGCAATCAGCCCCAGCATTTT
D gene: TRBD1
J gene: TRBJ1-5
clone size: once
V gene: TRBV28

CDR3 protein: CASSRGDSRNQPQHF
CDR3 DNA: TGCGCCAGCAGCCGCGGAGATAGCCGGAATCAGCCCCAGCATTTT
D gene: NA
J gene: TRBJ1-5
clone size: NA
V gene: TRBV5-1

CDR3 protein: CASSLDSRTGSYEQYF
CDR3 DNA: TGCGCCAGCAGCTTGGATTCTAGGACAGGATCCTACGAGCAGTACTTC
D gene: TRBD1
J gene: TRBJ2-7
clone size: NA
V gene: TRBV5-1

CDR3 protein: CASSRDSRSEQYF
CDR3 DNA: TGTGCCAGCTCACGGGACTCCCGATCCGAGCAGTACTTC
D gene: NA
J gene: TRBJ2-7
clone size: NA
V gene: TRBV18

CDR3 protein: CASSLDPGSYEQYF
CDR3 DNA: TGCGCCAGCAGCTTGGATCCGGGATCCTACGAGCAGTACTTC
D gene: NA
J gene: TRBJ2-7
clone size: NA
V gene: TRBV5-1

CDR3 protein: CASSPPGLQGANSGNTIYF
CDR3 DNA: TGTGCCAGCAGTCCTCCGGGACTTCAGGGCGCGAACTCTGGAAACACCATATATTTT
D gene: NA
J gene: TRBJ1-3
clone size: NA
V gene: TRBV28

CDR3 protein: CASSARAPQKLFF
CDR3 DNA: TGTGCCAGCAGTGCCCGGGCCCCCCAAAAACTGTTTTTT
D gene: NA
J gene: TRBJ1-4
clone size: NA
V gene: TRBV6-5

CDR3 protein: CASSFYSDSYEQYF
CDR3 DNA: TGTGCCAGCAGCTTTTACAGTGACTCCTACGAGCAGTACTTC
D gene: NA
J gene: TRBJ2-7
clone size: NA
V gene: TRBV7-9

CDR3 protein: CASSPRLALLEQYF
CDR3 DNA: TGTGCCAGCAGCCCCCGACTAGCCCTTCTCGAGCAGTACTTC
D gene: TRBD2
J gene: TRBJ2-7
clone size: NA
V gene: TRBV7-2

CDR3 protein: CASASGPGRPQHF
CDR3 DNA: TGTGCCAGCGCATCAGGACCAGGTCGGCCCCAGCATTTT
D gene: NA
J gene: TRBJ1-5
clone size: NA
V gene: TRBV27

CDR3 protein: CASSENLAASTDTQYF
CDR3 DNA: TGTGCCAGCAGTGAAAACCTAGCGGCTAGCACAGATACGCAGTATTTT
D gene: TRBD2
J gene: TRBJ2-3
clone size: NA
V gene: TRBV6-1

CDR3 protein: CASSFYPDYEQYF
CDR3 DNA: TGCGCCAGCAGCTTCTACCCCGACTACGAGCAGTACTTC
D gene: NA
J gene: TRBJ2-7
clone size: NA
V gene: TRBV5-1

CDR3 protein: CASSQRGGGDTQYF
CDR3 DNA: TGCGCCAGCAGCCAGCGGGGTGGAGGGGATACGCAGTATTTT
D gene: TRBD2
J gene: TRBJ2-3
clone size: NA
V gene: TRBV5-1

CDR3 protein: CASSVSGITEAFF
CDR3 DNA: TGCGCCAGCAGTGTATCGGGGATCACTGAAGCTTTCTTT
D gene: NA
J gene: TRBJ1-1
clone size: NA
V gene: TRBV10-2

CDR3 protein: CASSPRRSTMNTEAFF
CDR3 DNA: TGTGCCAGCAGCCCCAGACGGAGCACCATGAACACTGAAGCTTTCTTT
D gene: NA
J gene: TRBJ1-1
clone size: NA
V gene: TRBV13

CDR3 protein: CASIPGGPAGELFF
CDR3 DNA: TGTGCCAGTATTCCGGGAGGGCCCGCCGGGGAGCTGTTTTTT
D gene: TRBD2
J gene: TRBJ2-2
clone size: NA
V gene: TRBV19

CDR3 protein: CASTHPRAPYEQYF
CDR3 DNA: TGTGCCAGCACCCATCCCAGGGCACCCTACGAGCAGTACTTC
D gene: NA
J gene: TRBJ2-7
clone size: NA
V gene: TRBV6-5

CDR3 protein: CASSLRLAGLYNEQFF
CDR3 DNA: TGTGCCAGCAGCCTAAGACTAGCGGGGCTTTACAATGAGCAGTTCTTC
D gene: TRBD2
J gene: TRBJ2-1
clone size: NA
V gene: TRBV5-4

CDR3 protein: CAISESVAQPQHF
CDR3 DNA: TGTGCCATCAGTGAGTCTGTGGCTCAGCCCCAGCATTTT
D gene: NA
J gene: TRBJ1-5
clone size: NA
V gene: TRBV10-3

CDR3 protein: CASSPTGPGSGANVLTF
CDR3 DNA: TGTGCCAGCTCACCGACCGGGCCGGGCTCTGGGGCCAACGTCCTGACTTTC
D gene: NA
J gene: TRBJ2-6
clone size: NA
V gene: TRBV18

CDR3 protein: CASSLFGGEGYTF
CDR3 DNA: TGTGCCAGCAGTTTATTCGGGGGGGAGGGCTACACCTTC
D gene: NA
J gene: TRBJ1-2
clone size: NA
V gene: TRBV28

CDR3 protein: CASSLRGTNEKLFF
CDR3 DNA: TGTGCCAGCAGCTTAAGGGGGACTAATGAAAAACTGTTTTTT
D gene: NA
J gene: TRBJ1-4
clone size: NA
V gene: TRBV7-9

CDR3 protein: CASNGQGGAFF
CDR3 DNA: TGTGCCAGCAACGGGCAGGGGGGAGCTTTCTTT
D gene: TRBD1
J gene: TRBJ1-1
clone size: NA
V gene: TRBV6-5

CDR3 protein: CASSTQGNLYGYTF
CDR3 DNA: TGTGCCAGCAGTACACAGGGGAACCTCTATGGCTACACCTTC
D gene: TRBD1
J gene: TRBJ1-2
clone size: NA
V gene: TRBV6-6